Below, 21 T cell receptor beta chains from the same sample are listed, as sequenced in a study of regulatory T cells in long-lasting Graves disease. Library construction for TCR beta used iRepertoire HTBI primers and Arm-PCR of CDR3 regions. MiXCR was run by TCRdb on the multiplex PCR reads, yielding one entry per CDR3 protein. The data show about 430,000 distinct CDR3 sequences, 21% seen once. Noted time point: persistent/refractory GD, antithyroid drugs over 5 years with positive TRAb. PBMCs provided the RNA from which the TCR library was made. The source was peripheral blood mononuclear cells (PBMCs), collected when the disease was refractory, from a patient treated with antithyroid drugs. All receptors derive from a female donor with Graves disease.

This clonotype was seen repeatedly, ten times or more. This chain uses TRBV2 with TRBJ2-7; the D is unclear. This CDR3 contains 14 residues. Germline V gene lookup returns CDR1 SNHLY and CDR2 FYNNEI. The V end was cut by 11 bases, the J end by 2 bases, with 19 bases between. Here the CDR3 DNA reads TGTGCCGGTGGGTCCGGGTGGGCTACCTACGAGCAGTACTTC. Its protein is CAGGSGWATYEQYF.

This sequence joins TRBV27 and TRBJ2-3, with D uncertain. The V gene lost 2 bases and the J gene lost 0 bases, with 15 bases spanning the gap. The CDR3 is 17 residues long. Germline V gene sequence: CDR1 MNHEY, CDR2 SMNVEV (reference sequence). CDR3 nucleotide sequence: TGTGCCAGCAGTTTAAGAACGCAAGTCCTGAGCACAGATACGCAGTATTTT. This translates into CASSLRTQVLSTDTQYF.

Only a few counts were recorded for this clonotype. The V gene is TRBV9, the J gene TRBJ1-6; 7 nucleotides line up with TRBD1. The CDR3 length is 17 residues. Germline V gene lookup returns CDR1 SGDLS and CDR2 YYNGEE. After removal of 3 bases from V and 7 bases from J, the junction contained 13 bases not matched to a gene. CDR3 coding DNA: TGTGCCAGCAGCGCGCGATGGACAGGACCAGGGAATTCACCCCTCCACTTT. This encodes CASSARWTGPGNSPLHF.

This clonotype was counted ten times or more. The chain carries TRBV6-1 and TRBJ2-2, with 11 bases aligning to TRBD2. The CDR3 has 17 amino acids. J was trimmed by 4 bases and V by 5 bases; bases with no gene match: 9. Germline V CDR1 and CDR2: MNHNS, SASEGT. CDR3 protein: CASSTPTSGTATGELFF. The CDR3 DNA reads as TGTGCCAGCAGTACTCCGACTAGCGGGACCGCCACCGGGGAGCTGTTTTTT.

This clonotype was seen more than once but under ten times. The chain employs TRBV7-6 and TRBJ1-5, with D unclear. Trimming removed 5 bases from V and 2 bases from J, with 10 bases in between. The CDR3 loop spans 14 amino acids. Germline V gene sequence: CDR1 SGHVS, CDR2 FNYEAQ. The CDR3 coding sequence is TGTGCCAGCAGCCGCGACGGAGGCAATCAGCCCCAGCATTTT. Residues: CASSRDGGNQPQHF.

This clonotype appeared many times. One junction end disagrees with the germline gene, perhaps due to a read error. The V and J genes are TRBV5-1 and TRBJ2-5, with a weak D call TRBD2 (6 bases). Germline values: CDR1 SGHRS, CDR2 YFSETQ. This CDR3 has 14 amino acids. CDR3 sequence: CASSSGTAKETQYF. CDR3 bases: TGTGCCAGCAGTTCCGGGACTGCGAAAGAGACCCAGTACTTC.

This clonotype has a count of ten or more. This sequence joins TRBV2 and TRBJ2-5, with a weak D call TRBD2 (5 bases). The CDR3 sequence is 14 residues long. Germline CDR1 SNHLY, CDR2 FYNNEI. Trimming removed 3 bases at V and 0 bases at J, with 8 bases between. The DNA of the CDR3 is TGTGCCAGCAGTGAGGAGGTGGACCAAGAGACCCAGTACTTC. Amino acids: CASSEEVDQETQYF.

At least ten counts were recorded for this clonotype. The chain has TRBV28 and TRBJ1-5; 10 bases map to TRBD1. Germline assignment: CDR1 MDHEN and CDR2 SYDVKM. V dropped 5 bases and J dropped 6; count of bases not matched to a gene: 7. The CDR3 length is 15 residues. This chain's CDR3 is CASSDGQGVSQPQHF. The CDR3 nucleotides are TGTGCCAGCAGTGATGGACAGGGGGTTAGTCAGCCCCAGCATTTT.

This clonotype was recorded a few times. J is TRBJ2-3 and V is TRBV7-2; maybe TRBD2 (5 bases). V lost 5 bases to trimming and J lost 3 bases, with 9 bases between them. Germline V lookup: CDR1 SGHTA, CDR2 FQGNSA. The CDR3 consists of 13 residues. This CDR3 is CASSPGETDTQYF. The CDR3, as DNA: TGTGCCAGCAGCCCCGGGGAAACAGATACGCAGTATTTT.

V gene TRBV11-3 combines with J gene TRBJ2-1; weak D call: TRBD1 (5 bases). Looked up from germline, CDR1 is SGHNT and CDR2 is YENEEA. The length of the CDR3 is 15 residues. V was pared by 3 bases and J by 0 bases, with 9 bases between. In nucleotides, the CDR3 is TGTGCCAGCAGCTTGGGGCCACTCTCCTACAATGAGCAGTTCTTC. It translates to CASSLGPLSYNEQFF.

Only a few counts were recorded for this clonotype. The CDR3: CSAKDLAGVPETQYF. The CDR3 DNA reads as TGCAGTGCCAAAGATCTAGCGGGAGTCCCGGAGACCCAGTACTTC. The chain links TRBV20-1 to TRBJ2-5; 10 bases align to TRBD2. V lost 6 bases, J lost 5 bases, and 12 bases stayed unmatched. The CDR3 is 15 amino acids. Germline V gene data show CDR1 as DFQATT and CDR2 as SNEGSKA (reference sequence).

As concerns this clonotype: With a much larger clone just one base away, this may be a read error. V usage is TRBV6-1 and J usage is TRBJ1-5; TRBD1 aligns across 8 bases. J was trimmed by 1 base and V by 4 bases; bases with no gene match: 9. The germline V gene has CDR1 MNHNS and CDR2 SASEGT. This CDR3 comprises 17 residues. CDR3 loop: CASSAVVRTGSNQPQHF. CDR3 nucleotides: TGTGCCAGCAGTGCCGTCGTAAGGACAGGGAGCAATCAGCCCCAGCATTTT.

CDR3 loop: CASSVDLLSGNTIYF. DNA of the CDR3: TGTGCCAGCAGCGTAGATCTGCTCTCTGGAAACACCATATATTTT. The chain couples TRBV9 to TRBJ1-3; no firm D call. This CDR3 contains 15 residues. Trimming pared 0 bases from V and 0 bases from J, leaving 7 bases between. Germline CDR1 SGDLS, CDR2 YYNGEE.

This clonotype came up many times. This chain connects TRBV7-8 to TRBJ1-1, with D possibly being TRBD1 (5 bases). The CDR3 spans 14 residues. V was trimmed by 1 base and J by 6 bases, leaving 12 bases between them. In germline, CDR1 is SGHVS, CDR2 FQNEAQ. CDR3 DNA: TGTGCCAGCAGCTTAGAACAGGACATCGCTGAAGCTTTCTTT. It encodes CASSLEQDIAEAFF.

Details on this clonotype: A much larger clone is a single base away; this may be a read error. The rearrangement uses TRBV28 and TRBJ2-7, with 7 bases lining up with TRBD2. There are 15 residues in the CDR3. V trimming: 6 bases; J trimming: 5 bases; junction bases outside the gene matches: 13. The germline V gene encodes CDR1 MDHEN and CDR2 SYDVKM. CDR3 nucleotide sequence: TGTGCCAGCAGGCCGACTAGCAGGAGCAGGAACGAGCAGTACTTC. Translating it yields CASRPTSRSRNEQYF.

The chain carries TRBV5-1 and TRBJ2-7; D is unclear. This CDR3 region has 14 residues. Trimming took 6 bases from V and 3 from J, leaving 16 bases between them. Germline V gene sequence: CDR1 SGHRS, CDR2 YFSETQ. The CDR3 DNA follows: TGCGCCAGCAACCTTGGTAGTCCGGGCTACGAGCAGTACTTC. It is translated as CASNLGSPGYEQYF.

CDR3 sequence: CSASQSPSYEQYF. The CDR3 DNA reads as TGCAGTGCTAGTCAGAGCCCCTCCTACGAGCAGTACTTC. V and J are TRBV20-1 and TRBJ2-7; the D is unclear. Germline V gene lookup returns CDR1 DFQATT and CDR2 SNEGSKA (reference sequence). The CDR3 consists of 13 residues. Trimming pared 3 bases from V and 0 bases from J, leaving 9 bases between.

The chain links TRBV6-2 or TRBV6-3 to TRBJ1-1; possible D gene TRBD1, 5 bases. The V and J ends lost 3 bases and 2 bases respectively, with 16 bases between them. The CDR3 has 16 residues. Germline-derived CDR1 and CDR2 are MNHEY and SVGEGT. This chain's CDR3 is CASSYSTGTFNTEAFF. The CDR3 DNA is TGTGCCAGCAGTTATTCCACCGGGACCTTCAACACTGAAGCTTTCTTT.

CDR3 sequence (DNA): TGTGCCAGCAGCCCTTACCCCACAGGGATGGACTACGAGCAGTACTTC. This gives the protein CASSPYPTGMDYEQYF. This chain joins TRBV13 and TRBJ2-7, with a tentative D call TRBD1 (6 bases). Germline V lookup: CDR1 PRHDT, CDR2 FYEKMQ (reference sequence). Trimming removed 5 bases from V and 3 bases from J, with 20 bases in between. The CDR3 is made up of 16 amino acids.

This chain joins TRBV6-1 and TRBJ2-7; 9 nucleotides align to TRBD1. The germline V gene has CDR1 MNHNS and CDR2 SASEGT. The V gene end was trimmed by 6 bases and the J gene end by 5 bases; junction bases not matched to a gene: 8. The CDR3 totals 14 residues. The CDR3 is CASRLTGGPNEQYF. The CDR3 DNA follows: TGTGCCAGCAGGCTGACAGGGGGTCCGAACGAGCAGTACTTC.

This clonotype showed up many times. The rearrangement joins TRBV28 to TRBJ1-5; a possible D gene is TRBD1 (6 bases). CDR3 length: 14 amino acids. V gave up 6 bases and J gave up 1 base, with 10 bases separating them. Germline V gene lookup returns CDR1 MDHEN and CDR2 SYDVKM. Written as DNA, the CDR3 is TGTGCCAGCAGCCGGGACACAAGCAATCAGCCCCAGCATTTT. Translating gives CASSRDTSNQPQHF.